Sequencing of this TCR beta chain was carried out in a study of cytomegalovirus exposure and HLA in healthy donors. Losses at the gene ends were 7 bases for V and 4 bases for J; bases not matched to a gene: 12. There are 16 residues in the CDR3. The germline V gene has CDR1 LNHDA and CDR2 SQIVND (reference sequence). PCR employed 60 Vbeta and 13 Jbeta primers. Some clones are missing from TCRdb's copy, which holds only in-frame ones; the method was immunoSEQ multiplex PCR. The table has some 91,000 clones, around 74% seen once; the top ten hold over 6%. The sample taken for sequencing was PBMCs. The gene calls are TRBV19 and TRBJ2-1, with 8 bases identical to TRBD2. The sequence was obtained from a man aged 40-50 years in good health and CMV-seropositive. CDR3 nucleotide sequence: TGTGCCAGTATGGGGATTAGCGGGGCTACTTACAATGAGCAGTTCTTC. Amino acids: CASMGISGATYNEQFF.